A single sample is the source of the 23 T cell receptor beta chains below, sequenced in a study of shared clonotypes between healthy human individuals. Using immunoSEQ multiplex PCR, the repertoire was profiled, and TCRdb retains in-frame clones only, with some absent. The sample consists of approximately 2.3 million clones, 85% to 95% of them appearing once. Source material: naive CD4+ T cells from PBMCs. Subset in this sample: CD45RA+ positively selected. All receptors derive from a man aged 18 to 29 in good health. Some clones in this sample may be carry-over from other donors' samples.

V usage is TRBV4-1 and J usage is TRBJ2-1, with 9 bases fitting TRBD2. In germline, CDR1 is MGHRA, CDR2 YSYEKL. The CDR3 runs to 14 residues. Trimming cost V 4 bases and J 8 bases; bases outside gene matches: 6. The CDR3 coding sequence is TGCGCCAGCAGCCGGCCAAGCGGGAGGCATGAGCAGTTCTTC. This codes for CASSRPSGRHEQFF.

This chain joins TRBV5-1 and TRBJ2-3; 11 nucleotides match TRBD2. J gave up 8 bases and V 3 bases, and 14 bases lay outside the gene matches. Looked up from germline, CDR1 is SGHRS and CDR2 is YFSETQ. The CDR3 runs to 17 residues. The CDR3 spells CASSSNFASGGLSTQYF. The CDR3 DNA sequence: TGCGCCAGCAGCTCGAACTTTGCTAGCGGGGGGCTGAGTACGCAGTATTTT. Using reference TRBV5-1 and TRBJ2-3 for the parts outside the CDR3, the full variable domain is KAGVTQTPRYLIKTRGQQVTLSCSPISGHRSVSWYQQTPGQGLQFLFEYFSETQRNKGNFPGRFSGRQFSNSRSEMNVSTLELGDSALYLCASSSNFASGGLSTQYFGPGTRLTVL.

The chain carries TRBV7-2 and TRBJ2-7; 9 nucleotides match TRBD2. Germline V gene lookup returns CDR1 SGHTA and CDR2 FQGNSA. The CDR3 loop spans 14 amino acids. With V trimmed by 5 bases and J by 4 bases, 6 bases remained unmatched. This chain's CDR3 is CASSPGLAKYEQYF. CDR3 coding DNA: TGTGCCAGCAGCCCGGGACTAGCAAAATACGAGCAGTACTTC.

With regard to this clone: Distinct nucleotide sequences in the sample also encode this CDR3. This chain links TRBV4-1 with TRBJ2-1, with D possibly TRBD2 on 5 matching bases. V shed 2 bases and J shed 4 bases, with 15 bases lying between them. The CDR3 sequence is 16 residues long. The germline gives CDR1 MGHRA, CDR2 YSYEKL. The CDR3 spells CASSQPRLAVYNEQFF. The CDR3 bases are TGCGCCAGCAGCCAACCAAGGCTAGCAGTTTACAATGAGCAGTTCTTC.

The V and J genes are TRBV5-4 and TRBJ2-1, with D tentatively TRBD1 (6 bases). The CDR3 is made up of 13 amino acids. V dropped 3 bases and J dropped 6 bases, with 10 bases sitting between them. In germline, CDR1 is SGHNT, CDR2 YYREEE (reference sequence). The CDR3 nucleotides are TGTGCCAGCAGCTCCACAGGGTCCAATGAGCAGTTCTTC. This sequence encodes CASSSTGSNEQFF.

About this clone itself: Other DNA sequences from this sample encode an identical CDR3 as well. The V gene is TRBV5-6, the J gene TRBJ2-3, with D possibly TRBD2 on 5 matching bases. Germline-derived CDR1 and CDR2 are SGHDT and YYEEEE. This CDR3 comprises 15 residues. V lost 4 bases to trimming and J lost 0 bases, with 12 bases between them. The CDR3 nucleotides read TGTGCCAGCAGCCGGGGAACGTCTAGCACAGATACGCAGTATTTT. It encodes CASSRGTSSTDTQYF.

The chain carries TRBV15 and TRBJ2-1; TRBD2 might be the D (6 bases). V lost 5 bases to trimming and J lost 8 bases, with 16 bases between them. Germline CDR1 is LNHNV and CDR2 is YYDKDF (reference sequence). The CDR3 runs 14 residues. CDR3 sequence reads: CATSLVRDADEQFF. The CDR3 DNA is TGTGCCACCAGCTTAGTGCGGGACGCAGATGAGCAGTTCTTC.

V is TRBV5-1 and J is TRBJ2-5; D might be TRBD2 (9 bases). V lost 7 bases, J lost 12 bases, and 25 bases lay in between. The length of the CDR3 is 14 residues. The germline V gene has CDR1 SGHRS and CDR2 YFSETQ. CDR3 in DNA: TGCGCCAGCGACGACAGGGGTTTAGCGGGAGCGAAGTACTTC. The encoded protein is CASDDRGLAGAKYF. Full variable domain (outside the CDR3, taken from reference TRBV5-1 and TRBJ2-5): KAGVTQTPRYLIKTRGQQVTLSCSPISGHRSVSWYQQTPGQGLQFLFEYFSETQRNKGNFPGRFSGRQFSNSRSEMNVSTLELGDSALYLCASDDRGLAGAKYFGPGTRLLVL.

Comment on this clone: Other DNA sequences in the same sample also yield this CDR3. The CDR3 sequence: CASSSRYEQYF. CDR3 bases: TGTGCCAGCAGCTCCCGGTACGAGCAGTACTTC. This rearrangement joins TRBV28 to TRBJ2-7; D gene ambiguous. This CDR3 contains 11 residues. Germline values: CDR1 MDHEN, CDR2 SYDVKM. The V and J ends lost 6 bases and 4 bases respectively, with 7 bases between them.

This chain connects TRBV27 to TRBJ2-1, with no clear D. V shed 6 bases and J shed 9 bases, with 27 bases lying between them. The CDR3 covers 17 residues. Germline V lookup: CDR1 MNHEY, CDR2 SMNVEV (reference sequence). CDR3 in DNA: TGTGCCAGCAGCCAAATCCCTAGGACGCCGATGGGCGCTGAGCAGTTCTTC. This sequence encodes CASSQIPRTPMGAEQFF.

The V gene is TRBV28, the J gene TRBJ2-7, with TRBD1 as a possible D gene (5 bases). The germline gives CDR1 MDHEN, CDR2 SYDVKM. The CDR3 sequence is 14 residues long. Trimming removed 2 bases at V and 4 bases at J, with 12 bases between. The CDR3 DNA reads as TGTGCCAGCAGTTTAGCCCAGGGTAGATACGAGCAGTACTTC. Its protein product is CASSLAQGRYEQYF.

The chain recombines TRBV6-4 with TRBJ2-3; 12 bases align to TRBD2. Germline trimming cut 6 bases from V and 6 bases from J; bases unmatched to any gene: 7. This CDR3 has 15 amino acids. Germline CDR1 MRHNA, CDR2 SNTAGT. The CDR3 spells CASSLLAGGTDTQYF. For the CDR3, the DNA is TGTGCCAGCAGCTTACTAGCGGGAGGAACGGATACGCAGTATTTT.

This chain connects TRBV2 to TRBJ2-1, with D perhaps TRBD2 (6 bases). The length of the CDR3 is 13 residues. Trimming took 3 bases from V and 9 from J, leaving 12 bases between them. Germline V gene data show CDR1 as SNHLY and CDR2 as FYNNEI. The CDR3 coding sequence is TGTGCCAGCAGTGATGAGGTAGCGGTTGAGCAGTTCTTC. It translates to CASSDEVAVEQFF.

This chain joins TRBV28 and TRBJ2-3, with D hard to call. The CDR3 consists of 15 residues. The germline gives CDR1 MDHEN, CDR2 SYDVKM. V lost 2 bases, J lost 1 base, and 10 bases lay in between. The CDR3 DNA sequence: TGTGCCAGCAGTTTAAGGGCGAGAGGCACAGATACGCAGTATTTT. Its protein is CASSLRARGTDTQYF.

The gene calls are TRBV27 and TRBJ1-2; D unclear. The CDR3 sequence is 13 residues long. Germline CDR1 is MNHEY and CDR2 is SMNVEV (reference sequence). Deletions cut 5 bases from V and 8 bases from J, with 15 bases between. CDR3 amino acids: CASSVHGTNGYTF. The CDR3 region has the DNA TGTGCCAGCAGTGTCCATGGCACCAACGGCTACACCTTC.

The rearrangement links TRBV6-5 to TRBJ2-5, with D possibly matching TRBD2 (7 bases). The CDR3 is 15 residues long. V lost 2 bases and J 4 bases, leaving 14 bases between the germline ends. From germline, CDR1 is MNHEY and CDR2 SVGAGI. CDR3: CASSYRGAGAETQYF. The CDR3 DNA reads TGTGCCAGCAGTTACCGGGGGGCGGGAGCAGAGACCCAGTACTTC.

The chain couples TRBV28 to TRBJ1-5; D not certain. V shed 4 bases and J shed 7 bases, with 23 bases lying between them. CDR1 is MDHEN and CDR2 is SYDVKM in the germline V gene. The CDR3 extends over 17 amino acids. The CDR3 bases are TGTGCCAGCAGTTGGGGTCGAAACTTTGGGAGTTCGCAGCCCCAGCATTTT. As protein: CASSWGRNFGSSQPQHF. Full variable domain (missing parts from reference TRBV28 and TRBJ1-5): DVKVTQSSRYLVKRTGEKVFLECVQDMDHENMFWYRQDPGLGLRLIYFSYDVKMKEKGDIPEGYSVSREKKERFSLILESASTNQTSMYLCASSWGRNFGSSQPQHFGDGTRLSIL.

This clone has more than one count but fewer than ten. V gene TRBV15 combines with J gene TRBJ2-7, with D tentatively TRBD2 (5 bases). This CDR3 spans 14 amino acids. Germline CDR1 reads LNHNV; CDR2 reads YYDKDF (reference sequence). Between the trimmed V and J ends, which lost 1 base and 4 bases, there was a span of 11 bases. Here the CDR3 DNA reads TGTGCCACCAGCAGAGCCAGCGGACCGTACGAGCAGTACTTC. Protein product: CATSRASGPYEQYF.

V is TRBV5-1 and J is TRBJ2-1; 9 nucleotides line up with TRBD1. This CDR3 region has 15 residues. Trimming cost V 3 bases and J 5 bases; bases outside gene matches: 6. CDR1 SGHRS and CDR2 YFSETQ come from the germline V gene. This CDR3 reads CASSSIRTGDNEQFF. The CDR3 DNA sequence: TGCGCCAGCAGCTCAATACGGACAGGGGACAATGAGCAGTTCTTC.

The V call is TRBV28, the J call TRBJ2-7; 13 bases are shared with TRBD2. CDR3 size: 18 residues. Per the germline V gene, CDR1 is MDHEN and CDR2 is SYDVKM. Trimming removed 6 bases from V and 2 bases from J; junction bases left unmatched: 13. Here the CDR3 reads CASSSPGTSGAFTYEQYF. The CDR3 region has the DNA TGTGCCAGCAGCTCTCCCGGGACTAGCGGGGCCTTTACCTACGAGCAGTACTTC. The full variable domain, completed using reference TRBV28 and TRBJ2-7, is DVKVTQSSRYLVKRTGEKVFLECVQDMDHENMFWYRQDPGLGLRLIYFSYDVKMKEKGDIPEGYSVSREKKERFSLILESASTNQTSMYLCASSSPGTSGAFTYEQYFGPGTRLTVT.

The chain links TRBV7-2 to TRBJ1-5, with TRBD1 as a possible D gene (6 bases). V dropped 6 bases and J dropped 4 bases, with 10 bases sitting between them. CDR3 length equals 13 residues. Germline V gives CDR1 SGHTA, CDR2 FQGNSA. For the CDR3, the DNA is TGTGCCAGCAGTATAGACAGGAATCAGCCCCAGCATTTT. This gives the protein CASSIDRNQPQHF.

The rearrangement links TRBV28 to TRBJ1-3; no firm D call. The germline V and J ends were trimmed by 6 bases and 3 bases, with 12 bases remaining between them. Germline CDR1 is MDHEN and CDR2 is SYDVKM. This CDR3 region has 14 residues. CDR3 sequence reads: CASRGILSGNTIYF. In DNA, the CDR3 is TGTGCCAGCAGGGGGATTTTGAGTGGAAACACCATATATTTT.

The V gene is TRBV11-3, the J gene TRBJ2-3; D unclear. The CDR3 has 17 residues. The germline CDR1 and CDR2 sequences are SGHNT and YENEEA. V was clipped by 6 bases and J by 0 bases, with 19 bases between them. The CDR3 reads CASRADKRHTSTDTQYF. The DNA of the CDR3 is TGTGCCAGCAGGGCCGATAAACGACATACTAGCACAGATACGCAGTATTTT.